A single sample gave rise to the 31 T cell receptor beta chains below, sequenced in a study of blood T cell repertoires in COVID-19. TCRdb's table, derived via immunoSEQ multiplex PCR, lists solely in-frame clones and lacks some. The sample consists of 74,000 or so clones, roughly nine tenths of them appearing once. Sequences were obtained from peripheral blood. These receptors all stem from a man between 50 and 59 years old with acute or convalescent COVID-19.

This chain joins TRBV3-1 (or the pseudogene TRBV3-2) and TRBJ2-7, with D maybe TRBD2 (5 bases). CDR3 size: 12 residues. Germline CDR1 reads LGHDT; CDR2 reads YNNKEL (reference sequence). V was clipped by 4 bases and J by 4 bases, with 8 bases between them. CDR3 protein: CASSLRGYEQYF. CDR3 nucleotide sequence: TGTGCCAGCAGCCTAAGAGGGTACGAGCAGTACTTC.

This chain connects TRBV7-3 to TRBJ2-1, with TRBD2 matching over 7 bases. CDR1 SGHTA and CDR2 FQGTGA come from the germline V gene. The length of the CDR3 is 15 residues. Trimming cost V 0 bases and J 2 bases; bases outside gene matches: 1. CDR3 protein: CASSLTTSPYNEQFF. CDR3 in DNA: TGTGCCAGCAGCTTAACGACTAGCCCCTACAATGAGCAGTTCTTC.

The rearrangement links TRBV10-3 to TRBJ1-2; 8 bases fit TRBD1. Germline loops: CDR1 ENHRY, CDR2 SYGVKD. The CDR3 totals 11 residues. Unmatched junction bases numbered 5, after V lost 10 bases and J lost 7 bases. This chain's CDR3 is CATGQGSGYTF. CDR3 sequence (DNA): TGTGCCACCGGACAGGGAAGTGGCTACACCTTC.

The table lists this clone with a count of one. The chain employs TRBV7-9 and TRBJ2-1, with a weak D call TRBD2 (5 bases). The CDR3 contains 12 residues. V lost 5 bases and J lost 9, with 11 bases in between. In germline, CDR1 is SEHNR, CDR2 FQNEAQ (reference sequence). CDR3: CASSLTSGEQFF. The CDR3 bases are TGTGCCAGCAGCCTCACTAGTGGTGAGCAGTTCTTC.

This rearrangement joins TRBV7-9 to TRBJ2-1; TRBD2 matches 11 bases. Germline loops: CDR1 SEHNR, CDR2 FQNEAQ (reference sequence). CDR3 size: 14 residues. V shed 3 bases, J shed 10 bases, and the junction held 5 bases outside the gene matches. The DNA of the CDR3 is TGTGCCAGCAGCTTTACTAGCGGGAGTGGAGAGCAGTTCTTC. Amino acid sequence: CASSFTSGSGEQFF.

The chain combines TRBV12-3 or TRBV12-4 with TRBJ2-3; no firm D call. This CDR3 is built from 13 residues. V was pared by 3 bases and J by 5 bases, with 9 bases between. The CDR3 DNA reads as TGTGCCAGCAGTTTGGCGTCGGGAGATACGCAGTATTTT. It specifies CASSLASGDTQYF.

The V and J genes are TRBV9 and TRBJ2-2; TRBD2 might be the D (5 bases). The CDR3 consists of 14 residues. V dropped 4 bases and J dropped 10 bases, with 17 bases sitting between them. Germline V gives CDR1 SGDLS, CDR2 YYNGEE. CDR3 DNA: TGTGCCAGCAGCACCCGACACCGGGGTGAGGAGCTGTTTTTT. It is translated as CASSTRHRGEELFF.

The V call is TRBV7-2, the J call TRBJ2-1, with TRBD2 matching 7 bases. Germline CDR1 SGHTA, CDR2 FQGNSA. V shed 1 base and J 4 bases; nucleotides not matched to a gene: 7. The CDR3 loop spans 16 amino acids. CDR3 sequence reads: CASSLVPSGPYNEQFF. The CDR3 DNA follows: TGTGCCAGCAGCTTAGTCCCTAGCGGACCTTACAATGAGCAGTTCTTC. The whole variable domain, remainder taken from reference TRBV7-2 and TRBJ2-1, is GAGVSQSPSNKVTEKGKDVELRCDPISGHTALYWYRQSLGQGLEFLIYFQGNSAPDKSGLPSDRFSAERTGGSVSTLTIQRTQQEDSAVYLCASSLVPSGPYNEQFFGPGTRLTVL.

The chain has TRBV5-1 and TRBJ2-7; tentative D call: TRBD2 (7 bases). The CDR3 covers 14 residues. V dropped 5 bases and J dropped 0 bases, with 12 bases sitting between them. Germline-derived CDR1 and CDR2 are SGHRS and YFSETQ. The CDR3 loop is CASRGGASSYEQYF. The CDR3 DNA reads TGCGCCAGCAGGGGGGGGGCGAGCTCCTACGAGCAGTACTTC. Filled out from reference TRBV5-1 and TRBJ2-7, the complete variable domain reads KAGVTQTPRYLIKTRGQQVTLSCSPISGHRSVSWYQQTPGQGLQFLFEYFSETQRNKGNFPGRFSGRQFSNSRSEMNVSTLELGDSALYLCASRGGASSYEQYFGPGTRLTVT.

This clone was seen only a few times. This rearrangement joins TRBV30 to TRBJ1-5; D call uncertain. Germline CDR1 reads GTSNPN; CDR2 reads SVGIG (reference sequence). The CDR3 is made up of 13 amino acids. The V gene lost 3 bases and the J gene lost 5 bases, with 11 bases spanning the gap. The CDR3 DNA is TGTGCCTGGAGCCATGGAGGGTATCAGCCCCAGCATTTT. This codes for CAWSHGGYQPQHF.

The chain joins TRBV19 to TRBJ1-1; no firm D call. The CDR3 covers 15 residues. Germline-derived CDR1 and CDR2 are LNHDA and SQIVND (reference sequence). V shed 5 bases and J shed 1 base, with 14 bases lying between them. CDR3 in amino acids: CASSGTGITNTEAFF. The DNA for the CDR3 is TGTGCCAGTAGTGGCACCGGGATAACGAACACTGAAGCTTTCTTT.

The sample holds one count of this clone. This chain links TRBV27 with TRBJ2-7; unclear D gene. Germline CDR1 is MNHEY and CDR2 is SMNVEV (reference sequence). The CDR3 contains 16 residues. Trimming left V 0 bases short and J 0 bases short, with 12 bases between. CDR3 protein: CASSLSNSPASYEQYF. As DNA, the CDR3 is TGTGCCAGCAGTTTATCGAACAGCCCAGCCTCCTACGAGCAGTACTTC.

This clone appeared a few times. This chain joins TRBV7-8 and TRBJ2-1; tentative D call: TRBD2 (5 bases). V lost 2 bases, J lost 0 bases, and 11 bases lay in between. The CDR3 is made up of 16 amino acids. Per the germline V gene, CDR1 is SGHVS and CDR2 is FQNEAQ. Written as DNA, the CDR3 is TGTGCCAGCAGCTTATTCGAGGGCCTCTCCTACAATGAGCAGTTCTTC. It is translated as CASSLFEGLSYNEQFF.

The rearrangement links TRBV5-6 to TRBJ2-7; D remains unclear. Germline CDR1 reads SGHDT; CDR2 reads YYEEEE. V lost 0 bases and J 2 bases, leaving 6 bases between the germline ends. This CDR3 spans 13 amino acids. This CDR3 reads CASSLGVPYEQYF. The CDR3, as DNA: TGTGCCAGCAGCTTGGGCGTACCCTACGAGCAGTACTTC.

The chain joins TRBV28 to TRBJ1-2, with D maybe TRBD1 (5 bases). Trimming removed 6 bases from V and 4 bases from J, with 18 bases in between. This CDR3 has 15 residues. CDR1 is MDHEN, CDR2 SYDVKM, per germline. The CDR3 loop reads CASRGWRGFGYGYTF. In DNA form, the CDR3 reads TGTGCCAGCAGGGGGTGGAGGGGCTTCGGCTATGGCTACACCTTC.

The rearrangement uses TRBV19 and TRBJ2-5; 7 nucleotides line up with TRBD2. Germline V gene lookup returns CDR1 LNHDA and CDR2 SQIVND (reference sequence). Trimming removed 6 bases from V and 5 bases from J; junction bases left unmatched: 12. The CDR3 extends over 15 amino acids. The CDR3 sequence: CASSPTGTTLETQYF. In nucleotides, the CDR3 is TGTGCCAGTAGCCCTACCGGGACTACCTTGGAGACCCAGTACTTC.

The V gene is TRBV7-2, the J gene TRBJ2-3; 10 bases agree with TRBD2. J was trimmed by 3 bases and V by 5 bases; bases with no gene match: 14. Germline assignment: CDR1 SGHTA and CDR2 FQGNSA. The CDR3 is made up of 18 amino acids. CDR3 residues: CASSTRVLSGRLTDTQYF. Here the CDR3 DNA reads TGTGCCAGCAGCACTAGGGTCCTTAGCGGGAGGTTGACAGATACGCAGTATTTT. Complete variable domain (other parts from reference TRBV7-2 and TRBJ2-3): GAGVSQSPSNKVTEKGKDVELRCDPISGHTALYWYRQSLGQGLEFLIYFQGNSAPDKSGLPSDRFSAERTGGSVSTLTIQRTQQEDSAVYLCASSTRVLSGRLTDTQYFGPGTRLTVL.

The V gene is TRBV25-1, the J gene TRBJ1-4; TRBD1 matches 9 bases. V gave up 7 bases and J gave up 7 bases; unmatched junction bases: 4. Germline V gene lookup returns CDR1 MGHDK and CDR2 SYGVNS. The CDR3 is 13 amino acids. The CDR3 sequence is CASMDRGVEKLFF. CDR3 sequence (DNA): TGTGCCAGCATGGACAGGGGTGTTGAAAAACTGTTTTTT. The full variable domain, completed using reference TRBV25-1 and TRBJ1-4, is EADIYQTPRYLVIGTGKKITLECSQTMGHDKMYWYQQDPGMELHLIHYSYGVNSTEKGDLSSESTVSRIRTEHFPLTLESARPSHTSQYLCASMDRGVEKLFFGSGTQLSVL.

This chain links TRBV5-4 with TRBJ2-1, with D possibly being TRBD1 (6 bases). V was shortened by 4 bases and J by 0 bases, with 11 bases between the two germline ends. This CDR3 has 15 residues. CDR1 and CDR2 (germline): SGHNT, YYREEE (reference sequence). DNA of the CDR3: TGTGCCAGCAGCCAGCAGGGGAGCTCCTACAATGAGCAGTTCTTC. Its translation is CASSQQGSSYNEQFF.

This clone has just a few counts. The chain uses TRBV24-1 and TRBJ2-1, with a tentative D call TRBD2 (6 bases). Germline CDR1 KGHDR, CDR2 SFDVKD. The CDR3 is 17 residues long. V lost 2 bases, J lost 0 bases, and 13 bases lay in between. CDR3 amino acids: CATSDSGAGTSYNEQFF. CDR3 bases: TGTGCCACCAGTGATTCCGGTGCGGGAACCTCCTACAATGAGCAGTTCTTC.

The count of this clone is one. CDR3 DNA: TGTGCCAGCAGTCTCTTAGGGGGGGGAGGCACCCCAACCTATGGCTACACCTTC. Residues: CASSLLGGGGTPTYGYTF. This chain uses TRBV28 with TRBJ1-2; a possible D gene is TRBD1 (6 bases). The CDR3 extends over 18 amino acids. Looked up from germline, CDR1 is MDHEN and CDR2 is SYDVKM. V was pared by 5 bases and J by 4 bases, with 26 bases between.

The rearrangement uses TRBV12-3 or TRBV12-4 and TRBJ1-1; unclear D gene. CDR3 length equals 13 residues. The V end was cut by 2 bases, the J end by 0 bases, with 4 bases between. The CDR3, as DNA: TGTGCCAGCAGTTTAATCGTGAACACTGAAGCTTTCTTT. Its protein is CASSLIVNTEAFF.

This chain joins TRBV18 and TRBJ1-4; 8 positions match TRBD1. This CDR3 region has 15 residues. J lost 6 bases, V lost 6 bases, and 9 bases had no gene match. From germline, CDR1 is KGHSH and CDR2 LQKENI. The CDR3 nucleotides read TGTGCCAGCTCCCCGGACAGGGCGGGGGATGAAAAACTGTTTTTT. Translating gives CASSPDRAGDEKLFF.

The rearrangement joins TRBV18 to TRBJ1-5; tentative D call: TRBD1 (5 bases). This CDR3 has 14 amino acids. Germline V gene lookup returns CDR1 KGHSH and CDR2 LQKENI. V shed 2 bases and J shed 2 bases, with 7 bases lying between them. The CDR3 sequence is CASSPVRGNQPQHF. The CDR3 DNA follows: TGTGCCAGCTCACCAGTCAGGGGCAATCAGCCCCAGCATTTT.

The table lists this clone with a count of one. CDR3 in amino acids: CASSNQTENYGYTF. CDR3 DNA: TGTGCCAGCAGCAACCAAACAGAAAACTATGGCTACACCTTC. V gene TRBV14 combines with J gene TRBJ1-2; D remains unclear. The V and J ends lost 5 bases and 2 bases respectively, with 12 bases between them. Per germline, CDR1 SGHDN and CDR2 FVKESK. This CDR3 contains 14 residues.

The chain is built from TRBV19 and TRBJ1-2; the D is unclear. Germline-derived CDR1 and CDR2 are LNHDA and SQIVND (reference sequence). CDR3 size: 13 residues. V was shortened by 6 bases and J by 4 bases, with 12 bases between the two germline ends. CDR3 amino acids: CASSPSYVYGYTF. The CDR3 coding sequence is TGTGCCAGTAGCCCTAGTTATGTCTATGGCTACACCTTC.

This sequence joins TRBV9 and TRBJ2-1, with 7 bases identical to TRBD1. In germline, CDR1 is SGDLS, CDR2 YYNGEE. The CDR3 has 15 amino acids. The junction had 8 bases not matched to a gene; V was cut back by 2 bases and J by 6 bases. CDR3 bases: TGTGCCAGCAGCGTTGAGACAGGGAACCGCAATGAGCAGTTCTTC. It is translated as CASSVETGNRNEQFF.

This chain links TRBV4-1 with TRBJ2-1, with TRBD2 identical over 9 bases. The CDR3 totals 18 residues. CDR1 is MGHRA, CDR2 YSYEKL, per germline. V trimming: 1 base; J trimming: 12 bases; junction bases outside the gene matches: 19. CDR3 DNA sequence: TGCGCCAGCAGCCAAGTTTTAGCGCCTAGCGGGGCCCAGGGGGGGCAGTTCTTC. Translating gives CASSQVLAPSGAQGGQFF.

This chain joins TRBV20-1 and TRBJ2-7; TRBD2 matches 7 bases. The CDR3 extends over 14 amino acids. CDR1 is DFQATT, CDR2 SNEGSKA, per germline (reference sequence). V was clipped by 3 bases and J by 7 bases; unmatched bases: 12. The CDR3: CSASPTRGSREQYV. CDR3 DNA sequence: TGCAGTGCTAGTCCGACGCGGGGGAGTCGTGAGCAGTACGTC.

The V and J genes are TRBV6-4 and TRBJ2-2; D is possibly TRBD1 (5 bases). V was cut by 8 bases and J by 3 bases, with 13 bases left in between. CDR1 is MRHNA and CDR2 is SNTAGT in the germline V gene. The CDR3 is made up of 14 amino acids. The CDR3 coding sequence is TGTGCCAGCGCCTCCCAGGGATACACCGGGGAGCTGTTTTTT. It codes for CASASQGYTGELFF.

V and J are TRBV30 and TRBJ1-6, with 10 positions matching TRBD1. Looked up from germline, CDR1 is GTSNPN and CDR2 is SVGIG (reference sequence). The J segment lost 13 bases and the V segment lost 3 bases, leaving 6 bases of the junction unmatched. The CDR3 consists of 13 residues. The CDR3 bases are TGTGCCTGGAGACATGGGACAGGGGTCCCCCTCCACTTT. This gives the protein CAWRHGTGVPLHF.